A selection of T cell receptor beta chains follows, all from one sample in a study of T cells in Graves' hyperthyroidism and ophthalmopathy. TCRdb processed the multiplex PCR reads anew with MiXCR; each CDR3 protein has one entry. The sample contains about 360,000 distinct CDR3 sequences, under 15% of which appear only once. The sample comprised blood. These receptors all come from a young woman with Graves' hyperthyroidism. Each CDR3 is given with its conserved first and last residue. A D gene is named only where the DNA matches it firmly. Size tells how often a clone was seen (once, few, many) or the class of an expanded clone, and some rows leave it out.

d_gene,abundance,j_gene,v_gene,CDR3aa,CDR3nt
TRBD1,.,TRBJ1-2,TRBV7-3,CASSPGQGNDYGYTF,TGTGCCAGCAGCCCGGGACAGGGAAACGACTATGGCTACACCTTC
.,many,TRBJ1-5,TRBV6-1,CASSEGTSGTFNQPQHF,TGTGCCAGCAGTGAAGGGACCTCCGGGACCTTCAATCAGCCCCAGCATTTT
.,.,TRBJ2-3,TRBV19,CASSEDLYTDTQYF,TGTGCCAGTAGTGAGGACCTATACACAGATACGCAGTATTTT
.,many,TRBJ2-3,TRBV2,CASSGPSGPGADTQYF,TGTGCCAGCAGTGGGCCATCTGGACCAGGCGCAGATACGCAGTATTTT
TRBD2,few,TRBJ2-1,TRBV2,CASSWTSGLGYNEQFF,TGTGCCAGCAGTTGGACTAGCGGGCTTGGGTACAATGAGCAGTTCTTC
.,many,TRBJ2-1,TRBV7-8,CASSPDSYNEQFF,TGTGCCAGCAGCCCGGACAGCTACAATGAGCAGTTCTTC
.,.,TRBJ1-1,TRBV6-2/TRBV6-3,CASSYGNLGGTEVFF,TGTGCCAGCAGTTACGGAAACCTTGGGGGCACTGAAGTTTTCTTT
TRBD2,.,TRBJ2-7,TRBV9,CASSDSSGGQNYEQYF,TGTGCCAGCAGCGATTCTAGCGGGGGCCAAAATTACGAGCAGTACTTC
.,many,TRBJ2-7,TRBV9,CASSASPGQTSEQYF,TGTGCCAGCAGCGCGTCACCGGGACAGACTAGCGAGCAGTACTTC
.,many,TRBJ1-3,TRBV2,CASRQNEGNTIYF,TGTGCCAGCAGACAAAACGAAGGTAACACCATATATTTT
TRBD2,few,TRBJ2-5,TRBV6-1,CASSSGGGLAGETQYF,TGTGCCAGCAGTTCAGGGGGGGGACTAGCGGGAGAGACCCAGTACTTC
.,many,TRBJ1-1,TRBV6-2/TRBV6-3,CASSYGEGTEAFF,TGTGCCAGCAGTTACGGCGAGGGCACTGAAGCTTTCTTT
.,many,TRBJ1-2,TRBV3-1,CASSQEEYGYTF,TGTGCCAGCAGTCAGGAGGAGTATGGCTACACCTTC
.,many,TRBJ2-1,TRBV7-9,CASSLALRGAGHNEQFF,TGTGCCAGCAGCTTAGCCCTCCGGGGGGCAGGGCACAATGAGCAGTTCTTC
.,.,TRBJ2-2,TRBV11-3,CASSLGWGTGELFF,TGTGCCAGCAGCTTAGGGTGGGGCACCGGGGAGCTGTTTTTT
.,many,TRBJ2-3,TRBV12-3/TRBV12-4,CASHGRVTDTQYF,TGTGCCAGCCATGGGCGGGTCACAGATACGCAGTATTTT
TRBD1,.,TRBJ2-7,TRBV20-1,CSARVWDRGGFEQYF,TGCAGTGCTAGAGTCTGGGACAGGGGAGGCTTCGAGCAGTACTTC
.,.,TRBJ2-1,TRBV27,CASGLLASTNEQFF,TGTGCCAGCGGTTTATTGGCGAGTACCAATGAGCAGTTCTTC
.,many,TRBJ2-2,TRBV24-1,CATSAGHGELFF,TGTGCCACCAGTGCCGGGCACGGGGAGCTGTTTTTT
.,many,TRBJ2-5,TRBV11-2,CASSFSERETQYF,TGTGCCAGCAGCTTTTCCGAGCGAGAGACCCAGTACTTC
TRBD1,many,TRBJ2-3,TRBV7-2,CASSGQVVGTDTQYF,TGTGCCAGCAGTGGACAGGTAGTCGGCACAGATACGCAGTATTTT
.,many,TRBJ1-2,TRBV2,CASSEVREGRGYTF,TGTGCCAGCAGTGAAGTGAGGGAAGGACGTGGCTACACCTTC
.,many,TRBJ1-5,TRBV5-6,CASSLEGYVQPQHF,TGTGCCAGCAGCTTGGAAGGGTATGTTCAGCCCCAGCATTTT
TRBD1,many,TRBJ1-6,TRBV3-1,CASSLTGTTRGSPLHF,TGTGCCAGCAGCCTCACCGGGACCACCAGGGGGTCACCCCTCCACTTT
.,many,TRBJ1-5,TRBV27,CASSFGNNQPQHF,TGTGCCAGCAGTTTCGGTAACAATCAGCCCCAGCATTTT
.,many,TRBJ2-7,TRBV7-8,CASSFRRTTYEQYF,TGTGCCAGCAGCTTCAGACGGACCACCTACGAGCAGTACTTC
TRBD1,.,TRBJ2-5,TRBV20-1,CSAEDRGPEETQYF,TGCAGTGCCGAGGACAGGGGGCCAGAAGAGACCCAGTACTTC
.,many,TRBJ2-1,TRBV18,CASSTDEDNEQFF,TGTGCCAGTTCTACGGATGAGGACAATGAGCAGTTCTTC
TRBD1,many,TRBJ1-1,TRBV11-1,CASSFPIRQQGDNTEAFF,TGTGCCAGCAGCTTTCCGATCCGACAACAGGGGGATAACACTGAAGCTTTCTTT
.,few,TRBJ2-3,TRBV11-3,CAGSLSSAGSPTDTQYF,TGTGCCGGCAGCCTCTCCAGCGCGGGATCCCCCACAGATACGCAGTATTTT
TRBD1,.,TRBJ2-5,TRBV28,CASSFISGGVIETQYF,TGTGCCAGCAGTTTCATTTCAGGGGGCGTCATTGAGACCCAGTACTTC
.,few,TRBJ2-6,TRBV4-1,CASSHSLSGSSGANVLTF,TGCGCCAGCAGCCACTCTCTTTCGGGGAGCTCTGGGGCCAACGTCCTGACTTTC
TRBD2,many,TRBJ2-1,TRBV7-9,CASSLSPGLASGPDEQFF,TGTGCCAGCAGCTTATCTCCGGGACTAGCATCCGGCCCCGATGAGCAGTTCTTC
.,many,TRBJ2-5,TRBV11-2,CASSLGGKGSQETQYF,TGTGCCAGCAGCTTAGGGGGTAAGGGATCCCAAGAGACCCAGTACTTC
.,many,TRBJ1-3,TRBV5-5,CASSGQGNTIYF,TGTGCCAGCAGCGGACAGGGAAACACCATATATTTT
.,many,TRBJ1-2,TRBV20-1,CSAREGYGYTF,TGCAGTGCTAGAGAGGGCTATGGCTACACCTTC
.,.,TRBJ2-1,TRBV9,CASSPYKRDLNELSSYNEQFF,TGTGCCAGCAGCCCTTATAAAAGGGACCTTAACGAGCTTAGCTCCTACAATGAGCAGTTCTTC
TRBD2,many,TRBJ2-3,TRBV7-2,CASSATGSGGDTDTQYF,TGTGCCAGCAGCGCAACGGGTAGCGGGGGCGACACAGATACGCAGTATTTT
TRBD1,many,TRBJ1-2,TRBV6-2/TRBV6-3,CASREGTTGIGYTF,TGTGCCAGCAGGGAGGGAACGACAGGGATCGGCTACACCTTC
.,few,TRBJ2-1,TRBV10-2,CASRTGRDRSSYNEQFF,TGCGCCAGCAGAACAGGCCGGGACCGTAGCTCCTACAATGAGCAGTTCTTC
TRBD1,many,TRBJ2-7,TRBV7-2,CASSLSRQGVYEQYF,TGTGCCAGCAGCTTGTCGAGACAGGGTGTCTACGAGCAGTACTTC
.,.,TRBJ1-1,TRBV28,CASSREAAAGTEAFF,TGTGCCAGCAGCCGGGAGGCGGCGGCGGGCACTGAAGCTTTCTTT
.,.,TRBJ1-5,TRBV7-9,CASSMDNNQPQHF,TGTGCCAGCAGCATGGACAACAATCAGCCCCAGCATTTT
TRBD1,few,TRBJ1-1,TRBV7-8,CASSLRATDRDPFRTEAFF,TGTGCCAGCAGCTTACGGGCCACGGACAGGGACCCCTTTCGGACTGAAGCTTTCTTT
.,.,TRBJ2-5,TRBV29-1,CSPAEHGGPWGNQETQYF,TGCAGCCCTGCTGAGCACGGGGGGCCGTGGGGAAACCAAGAGACCCAGTACTTC
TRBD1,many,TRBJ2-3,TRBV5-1,CASSSGTDTDTQYF,TGCGCCAGCAGCTCCGGGACAGACACAGATACGCAGTATTTT
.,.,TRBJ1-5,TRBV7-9,CASSVIPLRPQHF,TGTGCCAGCAGCGTCATTCCTCTAAGGCCCCAGCATTTT
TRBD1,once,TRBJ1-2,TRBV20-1,CSAEEGDSYGYTF,TGCAGTGCCGAGGAGGGGGACAGCTATGGCTACACCTTC
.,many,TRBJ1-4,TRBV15,CATSRVGPNEKLFF,TGTGCCACCAGCAGAGTAGGACCCAATGAAAAACTGTTTTTT